Detailed here is one T cell receptor (beta chain). Its antigen is still unknown. The data are from a study of memory CD8 T cells in hepatitis C reinfection. Study-wide background: A couple of donors resolved primary infection, then developed chronic reinfection.

CDR3 size: 15 residues. Losses at the gene ends were 2 bases for V and 6 bases for J; bases not matched to a gene: 3. Germline V CDR1 and CDR2: SGHNT, YYREEE (reference sequence). Overall study results and limits: About 5 donors were too few for definitive public clonotype conclusions.

Profiling relied on immunoSEQ multiplex PCR, and the TCRdb table lists in-frame clones only, not all of them. The sample shows around 47,000 clones, 88% of them seen only once. The time point was: peak reinfection, 3 to 8 weeks after reinfection detection. The sorted cells went straight to TCR sequencing with no prior in vitro expansion. The Montreal HEPCO cohort supplied donors who inject drugs. Total naive CD8 T cells were sorted as viable CD3+ CD8+ CD45RO- cells from a couple of donors. Sequenced sample: naive CD8+ T cells sorted from blood. The chain links TRBV5-4 to TRBJ2-1, with 12 bases that match TRBD2. The source is a man younger than 35 with hepatitis C virus infection. Here the CDR3 reads CASSFSSGRANEQFF. CDR3 nucleotide sequence: TGTGCCAGCAGCTTCTCTAGCGGGAGGGCCAATGAGCAGTTCTTC.